These T cell receptor beta chains were read from a single sample in a study of T cell responses to AZD1222 COVID-19 vaccine. Sequencing used immunoSEQ multiplex PCR; TCRdb keeps in-frame clones, though not all of them. The data show about 130,000 clones, 84% seen once. The sample was peripheral blood, taken on day 0 of AZD1222 vaccination. These receptors originate from an adult in good health. Both conserved end residues are part of each CDR3. Fields, in order: V gene, D gene, clone size, J gene, CDR3 DNA, CDR3 protein. D genes are given only for firm matches. Clone size is stated in some rows and not others, as once, few, many or a class when expanded.

V: TRBV7-3; D: -; size: -; J: TRBJ2-3; DNA: TGTGCCAGTTCCGACAGGAGAAATACAGATACGCAGTATTTT; CDR3: CASSDRRNTDTQYF
V: TRBV28; D: -; size: -; J: TRBJ1-2; DNA: TGTGCCAGCAGTACGAGGTCAGGGCGATACTATGGCTACACCTTC; CDR3: CASSTRSGRYYGYTF
V: TRBV6-5; D: -; size: -; J: TRBJ1-2; DNA: TGTGCCAGCAGTTACCGCTCGATCGGTTATGGCTACACCTTC; CDR3: CASSYRSIGYGYTF
V: TRBV2; D: TRBD1; size: -; J: TRBJ1-1; DNA: TGTGCCAGCAGACCCAGACAGGGTATGAACACTGAAGCTTTCTTT; CDR3: CASRPRQGMNTEAFF
V: TRBV2; D: -; size: -; J: TRBJ2-1; DNA: TGTGCCACCTTCTTTGTCCCTGGCAATGAGCAGTTCTTC; CDR3: CATFFVPGNEQFF
V: TRBV7-2; D: -; size: -; J: TRBJ1-2; DNA: TGTGCCAGCAGCGCTACCCACACCCTGACGGGCCCCTATGGCTACACCTTC; CDR3: CASSATHTLTGPYGYTF
V: TRBV7-9; D: -; size: -; J: TRBJ2-1; DNA: TGTGCCAGCAGCTTAGCGCGAGACGATGAGCAGTTCTTC; CDR3: CASSLARDDEQFF
V: TRBV6-5; D: -; size: -; J: TRBJ1-2; DNA: TGTGCCAGCAGTTACCAGAAACCCGGGAGCGGCTACACCTTC; CDR3: CASSYQKPGSGYTF
V: TRBV5-4; D: -; size: -; J: TRBJ2-2; DNA: TGTGCCAGCAGCTTGGGTGAGCGGGCGAACACCGGGGAGCTGTTTTTT; CDR3: CASSLGERANTGELFF
V: TRBV29-1; D: -; size: -; J: TRBJ2-4; DNA: TGCAGCGTTGGAGAGCAAAACATTCAGTACTTC; CDR3: CSVGEQNIQYF
V: TRBV5-4; D: -; size: once; J: TRBJ2-7; DNA: TGTGCCAGCAGCCTGAGGACGGGACCCTACGAGCAGTACTTC; CDR3: CASSLRTGPYEQYF
V: TRBV5-4; D: -; size: -; J: TRBJ1-1; DNA: TGTGCCAGCAGCCCCGGGTCCTTTACAGGGCCTGAAGCTTTCTTT; CDR3: CASSPGSFTGPEAFF
V: TRBV5-5; D: -; size: -; J: TRBJ1-1; DNA: TGTGCCAGCGGTCCCACAGGGCGGACTGAAGCTTTCTTT; CDR3: CASGPTGRTEAFF
V: TRBV5-1; D: -; size: few; J: TRBJ1-1; DNA: TGCGCCAGCAACGACCCCCGGGAGAAAGCTTTCTTT; CDR3: CASNDPREKAFF
V: TRBV6-1; D: TRBD1; size: -; J: TRBJ1-5; DNA: TGTGCCAGCAGTGACCCCGGGACAGGGAATAGCAATCAGCCCCAGCATTTT; CDR3: CASSDPGTGNSNQPQHF
V: TRBV30; D: TRBD1; size: -; J: TRBJ1-1; DNA: TGTGCCTGGAGTTCCCCCAGGACAGGGTATACTGAAGCTTTCTTT; CDR3: CAWSSPRTGYTEAFF
V: TRBV24-1; D: TRBD1; size: -; J: TRBJ1-2; DNA: TGTGCCACCTACGGCCATACAGGGGGCCTTAACTATGGCTACACCTTC; CDR3: CATYGHTGGLNYGYTF
V: TRBV19; D: -; size: -; J: TRBJ2-5; DNA: TGTGCCAGTAGTAAGGCTAGAGGGCAAGAGACCCAGTACTTC; CDR3: CASSKARGQETQYF
V: TRBV5-5; D: -; size: -; J: TRBJ1-3; DNA: TGTGCCAGCAGCTTGGAAAGGGTGGCTGGAAACACCATATATTTT; CDR3: CASSLERVAGNTIYF
V: TRBV5-1; D: -; size: -; J: TRBJ1-3; DNA: TGCGCCAGCAGCCCCGGGTGGACCGGGGGCGGTGGAAACACCATATATTTT; CDR3: CASSPGWTGGGGNTIYF
V: TRBV6-5; D: -; size: -; J: TRBJ1-2; DNA: TGTGCCAGCATGGCGACGAATGGCTACACCTTC; CDR3: CASMATNGYTF
V: TRBV5-1; D: -; size: -; J: TRBJ1-1; DNA: TGCGCCAGCAGCTTGGACAGGCCAAGCGGGACTGAAGCTTTCTTT; CDR3: CASSLDRPSGTEAFF
V: TRBV9; D: TRBD2; size: once; J: TRBJ2-5; DNA: TGTGCCAGCAGCGCCGGGACTAGCGGGGGGATCCAAGAGACCCAGTACTTC; CDR3: CASSAGTSGGIQETQYF
V: TRBV7-3; D: -; size: -; J: TRBJ1-2; DNA: TGTGCCAGCAGTAGAGAAGGGCCTGGCTACACCTTC; CDR3: CASSREGPGYTF
V: TRBV13; D: -; size: -; J: TRBJ2-1; DNA: TGTGCCAGCAGCTTAAAGGGTGCGTTCTACAATGAGCAGTTCTTC; CDR3: CASSLKGAFYNEQFF
V: TRBV5-1; D: -; size: -; J: TRBJ2-7; DNA: TGCGCCAGCAGCCGGGGGACAGCGAGCTCCTACGAGCAGTACTTC; CDR3: CASSRGTASSYEQYF
V: TRBV5-4; D: -; size: -; J: TRBJ2-7; DNA: TGTGCCAGCAGCTTGGTGGGGGGGACAGGACGTTACGAGCAGTACTTC; CDR3: CASSLVGGTGRYEQYF
V: TRBV9; D: -; size: -; J: TRBJ2-3; DNA: TGTGCCAGCAGCGAGGCCCCGTTGGGACAATTAGATACGCAGTATTTT; CDR3: CASSEAPLGQLDTQYF
V: TRBV2; D: -; size: -; J: TRBJ1-2; DNA: TGTGCCAGCAGTACCTGGACGTCGGGGGGTTATGGCTACACCTTC; CDR3: CASSTWTSGGYGYTF
V: TRBV3-1/TRBV3-2; D: TRBD1; size: -; J: TRBJ2-5; DNA: TGTGCCAGCAGCCATCGGGACAGCCGGGAGACCCAGTACTTC; CDR3: CASSHRDSRETQYF
V: TRBV5-1; D: -; size: -; J: TRBJ1-1; DNA: TGCGCCAGCAGCTTGGTGGCAGCCACTGAAGCTTTCTTT; CDR3: CASSLVAATEAFF